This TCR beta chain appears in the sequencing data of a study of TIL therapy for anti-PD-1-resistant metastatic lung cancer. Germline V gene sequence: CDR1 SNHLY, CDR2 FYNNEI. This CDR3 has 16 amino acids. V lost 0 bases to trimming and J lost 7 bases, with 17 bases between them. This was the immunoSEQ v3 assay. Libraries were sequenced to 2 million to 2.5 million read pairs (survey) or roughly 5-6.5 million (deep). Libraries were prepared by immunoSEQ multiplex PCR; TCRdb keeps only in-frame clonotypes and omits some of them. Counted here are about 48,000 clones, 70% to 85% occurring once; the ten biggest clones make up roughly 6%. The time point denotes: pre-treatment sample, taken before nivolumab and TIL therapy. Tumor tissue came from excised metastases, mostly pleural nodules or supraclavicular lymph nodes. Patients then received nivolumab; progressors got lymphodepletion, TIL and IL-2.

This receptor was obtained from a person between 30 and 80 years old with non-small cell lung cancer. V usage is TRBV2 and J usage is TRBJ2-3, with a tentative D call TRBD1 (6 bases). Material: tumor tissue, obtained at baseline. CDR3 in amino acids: CASSEARQGRSNTQYF. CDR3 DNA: TGTGCCAGCAGTGAAGCGCGCCAGGGGCGCTCCAATACGCAGTATTTT.